This TCR beta chain emerged from a study of Ad26.COV2.S vaccination and SARS-CoV-2 variants. Overall study results and limits: Vaccinated and placebo-treated recipients had similar non-spike TCR breadth. Reportedly, spike-specific CD8+ and CD4+ T cell responses achieved substantial breadth once vaccination had taken place.

Treatment given: some 19 received Ad26.COV2.S at low or high dose, single or two shots; several received placebo; per-sample allocation not given. Samples came from day 63 after the first vaccine or placebo injection. A remark on this clone: What it binds is not known.

Germline lookup yields CDR1 SGHAT and CDR2 FQDESV (reference sequence). The CDR3 totals 14 residues. J lost 6 bases, V lost 5 bases, and 9 bases had no gene match. Here immunoSEQ multiplex PCR was the method, and the copy in TCRdb shows in-frame clones only, minus some. The repertoire has about 380,000 clones, approximately 83% of them found once; the top ten carry 7.4%. The sequencing used peripheral blood, collected in a trial of Ad26.COV2.S vaccine versus placebo. The sequence was obtained from a person aged 18-65 years who received the Ad26.COV2.S COVID-19 vaccine or a placebo. The V call is TRBV11-1, the J call TRBJ1-2, with 7 positions matching TRBD1. CDR3 amino acids: CASSPTTGYDGYTF. The CDR3, as DNA: TGTGCCAGCAGCCCAACGACAGGGTATGATGGCTACACCTTC.